The rows below give T cell receptor beta chains drawn from one sample of a study of CD8 T cells in ankylosing spondylitis. TCRdb processed the 5' RACE reads anew with MiXCR; each CDR3 protein has one entry. The table lists a few hundred thousand distinct CDR3 sequences, roughly 8% of them singletons, with roughly 15% in the top ten. The specimen sequenced was blood, either unsorted or a sorted T cell fraction (not recorded which). Source of these receptors: a male donor with ankylosing spondylitis. Both conserved end residues are part of each CDR3. Fields, in order: D gene, V gene, clone size, J gene, CDR3 protein, CDR3 DNA. A D gene is named only where the DNA matches it firmly. Clone size is given for some rows only: seen once, a few or many times, or a class if the clone is expanded.

D gene: .
V gene: TRBV5-1
clone size: many
J gene: TRBJ2-3
CDR3 protein: CASSLSGGRTDTQYF
CDR3 DNA: TGCGCCAGCAGCTTGTCCGGGGGGCGCACAGATACGCAGTATTTT

D gene: TRBD1
V gene: TRBV20-1
clone size: few
J gene: TRBJ2-2
CDR3 protein: CSAGLMGTGGSGELFF
CDR3 DNA: TGCAGTGCTGGCCTAATGGGGACAGGGGGCTCCGGGGAGCTGTTTTTT

D gene: TRBD1
V gene: TRBV18
clone size: few
J gene: TRBJ1-4
CDR3 protein: CASSAGTDHGKLFF
CDR3 DNA: TGTGCCAGCTCAGCCGGGACAGATCACGGAAAACTGTTTTTT

D gene: .
V gene: TRBV5-1
clone size: many
J gene: TRBJ2-7
CDR3 protein: CASSPRTGAYEQYF
CDR3 DNA: TGCGCCAGCAGCCCGAGGACGGGAGCCTACGAGCAGTACTTC

D gene: .
V gene: TRBV3-1
clone size: few
J gene: TRBJ1-4
CDR3 protein: CASSQGIGWGEKLFF
CDR3 DNA: TGTGCCAGCAGCCAAGGAATAGGGTGGGGAGAAAAACTGTTTTTT

D gene: TRBD1
V gene: TRBV29-1
clone size: .
J gene: TRBJ1-1
CDR3 protein: CSVAGTGVTEAFF
CDR3 DNA: TGCAGCGTTGCAGGGACAGGGGTGACTGAAGCTTTCTTT

D gene: .
V gene: TRBV4-2
clone size: .
J gene: TRBJ2-2
CDR3 protein: CASSQVLQWGSGELFF
CDR3 DNA: TGTGCCAGCAGCCAAGTTCTACAGTGGGGCTCCGGGGAGCTGTTTTTT

D gene: .
V gene: TRBV28
clone size: .
J gene: TRBJ2-1
CDR3 protein: CASRPRGAAYNEQFF
CDR3 DNA: TGTGCCAGCAGGCCCCGGGGGGCGGCCTACAATGAGCAGTTCTTC

D gene: TRBD1
V gene: TRBV19
clone size: few
J gene: TRBJ1-5
CDR3 protein: CASSPSRGQGNQPQHF
CDR3 DNA: TGTGCCAGTAGCCCCTCCAGAGGACAGGGAAATCAGCCCCAGCATTTT

D gene: .
V gene: TRBV25-1
clone size: many
J gene: TRBJ2-2
CDR3 protein: CASGGGRYTGELFF
CDR3 DNA: TGTGCCAGCGGGGGGGGCCGATACACCGGGGAGCTGTTTTTT

D gene: .
V gene: TRBV9
clone size: many
J gene: TRBJ1-1
CDR3 protein: CASSVGPSMNTEAFF
CDR3 DNA: TGTGCCAGCAGCGTAGGTCCATCGATGAACACTGAAGCTTTCTTT

D gene: TRBD2
V gene: TRBV3-1
clone size: few
J gene: TRBJ2-7
CDR3 protein: CASSLSFPGLESSYEQYF
CDR3 DNA: TGTGCCAGCAGCCTTTCTTTCCCGGGACTAGAAAGCTCCTACGAGCAGTACTTC

D gene: .
V gene: TRBV6-2/TRBV6-3
clone size: few
J gene: TRBJ2-5
CDR3 protein: CASSYSGSYGETQYF
CDR3 DNA: TGTGCCAGCAGTTACTCAGGGTCTTACGGAGAGACCCAGTACTTC

D gene: TRBD1
V gene: TRBV18
clone size: few
J gene: TRBJ2-1
CDR3 protein: CASSPDRGVDEQFF
CDR3 DNA: TGTGCCAGCTCACCCGACAGGGGGGTTGATGAGCAGTTCTTC

D gene: .
V gene: TRBV6-1
clone size: .
J gene: TRBJ1-1
CDR3 protein: CASHRRWGTEAFF
CDR3 DNA: TGTGCCAGCCATAGGAGGTGGGGGACAGAAGCTTTCTTT

D gene: .
V gene: TRBV29-1
clone size: .
J gene: TRBJ1-2
CDR3 protein: CSVTARAVHGYTF
CDR3 DNA: TGCAGCGTTACCGCTAGGGCGGTACATGGCTACACCTTC

D gene: TRBD2
V gene: TRBV5-1
clone size: few
J gene: TRBJ2-3
CDR3 protein: CASSLSGTRDTQYF
CDR3 DNA: TGCGCCAGCAGCTTGAGCGGGACCAGGGATACGCAGTATTTT

D gene: TRBD1
V gene: TRBV15
clone size: many
J gene: TRBJ2-7
CDR3 protein: CATSIEVGQSSYEQYF
CDR3 DNA: TGTGCCACCAGCATCGAAGTGGGACAGAGCTCCTACGAGCAGTACTTC

D gene: TRBD1
V gene: TRBV7-9
clone size: few
J gene: TRBJ2-7
CDR3 protein: CASSFPTGGFYEQYF
CDR3 DNA: TGTGCCAGCAGCTTTCCGACAGGGGGCTTCTACGAGCAGTACTTC

D gene: TRBD1
V gene: TRBV7-2
clone size: few
J gene: TRBJ2-2
CDR3 protein: CALGGQGANTGELFF
CDR3 DNA: TGTGCCTTGGGGGGACAGGGGGCGAACACCGGGGAGCTGTTTTTT

D gene: TRBD2
V gene: TRBV29-1
clone size: few
J gene: TRBJ2-1
CDR3 protein: CSVEFLAGVSYNEQFF
CDR3 DNA: TGCAGCGTTGAATTTCTAGCGGGAGTGTCCTACAATGAGCAGTTCTTC

D gene: .
V gene: TRBV12-5
clone size: few
J gene: TRBJ1-5
CDR3 protein: CASGSVSDSNQPQHF
CDR3 DNA: TGTGCTAGTGGTTCTGTCAGCGATAGCAATCAGCCCCAGCATTTT

D gene: TRBD2
V gene: TRBV4-2
clone size: .
J gene: TRBJ2-2
CDR3 protein: CASSQAHSGTGELFF
CDR3 DNA: TGTGCCAGCAGCCAAGCCCATAGCGGGACCGGGGAGCTGTTTTTT